These T cell receptor beta chains were read from a single sample in a study of T cell changes during pregnancy in multiple sclerosis. Clones were read by immunoSEQ multiplex PCR, and TCRdb kept only the in-frame ones, dropping some. The data contain around 88,000 clones, roughly 92% of them seen just once; the ten biggest clones take up more than 2%. The specimen comprised peripheral blood, sampled in the first trimester of pregnancy. Source of these receptors: a female donor with multiple sclerosis, enrolled in a pregnancy study. CDR3s include the opening cysteine and the closing phenylalanine or tryptophan. Fields, in order: V gene, J gene, clone size, CDR3 length, D gene, CDR3 DNA, CDR3 protein. A D gene is named only where the DNA matches it firmly. Where a row states a size, it is once, few, many or the class of an expanded clone; other rows omit it.

TRBV9,TRBJ2-3,-,14,-,TGTGCCAGCAGCGTCCAGGTCCGTACAGATACGCAGTATTTT,CASSVQVRTDTQYF
TRBV27,TRBJ2-7,-,11,-,TGTGCCAGCAGAAGTTCAGGCGAGCAGTACTTC,CASRSSGEQYF
TRBV30,TRBJ1-1,-,13,-,TGTGCCTGGAGCCCGACAGGGAACACTGAAGCTTTCTTT,CAWSPTGNTEAFF
TRBV30,TRBJ1-6,once,17,-,TGTGCCTGGAGCGGTGGCAAATTACCGGGGGGTAATTCACCCCTCCACTTT,CAWSGGKLPGGNSPLHF
TRBV28,TRBJ1-5,-,15,TRBD1,TGTGCCAGCACCTCCGCCCGACAGGGGGATCAGCCCCAGCATTTT,CASTSARQGDQPQHF
TRBV6-5,TRBJ1-3,-,16,-,TGTGCCAGCAGTTATGACAGCTCAAGCTCTGGAAACACCATATATTTT,CASSYDSSSSGNTIYF
TRBV5-1,TRBJ2-3,once,16,TRBD2,TGCGCCAGCAGCCGGGGACTAGCGATAAGCACAGATACGCAGTATTTT,CASSRGLAISTDTQYF
TRBV27,TRBJ2-7,-,14,TRBD2,TGTGCCAGCAGTCGGACTAGCGGGAGCTACGAGCAGTACTTC,CASSRTSGSYEQYF
TRBV9,TRBJ2-1,-,18,TRBD2,TGTGCCAGCAGCGCTTCCGGAGCTAGCGGGAAGGTCCAGGCTGAGCAGTTCTTC,CASSASGASGKVQAEQFF
TRBV13,TRBJ2-1,-,21,TRBD2,TGTGCCAGCAGCTTATCTCTCACTCCCCTCCTAGCGGGAGCGGCCTACAATGAGCAGTTCTTC,CASSLSLTPLLAGAAYNEQFF
TRBV5-5,TRBJ1-5,-,13,-,TGTGCCAGCAGCTTGGTCGGGAATCAGCCCCAGCATTTT,CASSLVGNQPQHF
TRBV4-1,TRBJ2-7,-,16,-,TGCGCCAGCAGCCAAAAGACAAATAGCGAAGGCCTCGAGCAGTACTTC,CASSQKTNSEGLEQYF
TRBV11-2,TRBJ2-1,-,17,TRBD2,TGTGCCAGCAGCTTATCGCCCAAGCGGGGGCCCTACAATGAGCAGTTCTTC,CASSLSPKRGPYNEQFF
TRBV27,TRBJ1-2,-,13,-,TGTGCCAGCAGGACAAGTCTTGGGTATGGCTACACCTTC,CASRTSLGYGYTF
TRBV19,TRBJ2-5,-,14,-,TGTGCCAGTAGTGAGGGCCTCCTGATTGAGACCCAGTACTTC,CASSEGLLIETQYF
TRBV13,TRBJ2-1,-,17,-,TGTGCCAGCAGCTCCGTTGGTGCGACGGGATTCTACAATGAGCAGTTCTTC,CASSSVGATGFYNEQFF
TRBV6-1,TRBJ1-3,once,15,-,TGTGCCAGCAGTGAAGCAAGAGGGATCGGAAACACCATATATTTT,CASSEARGIGNTIYF
TRBV7-9,TRBJ1-1,-,13,-,TGTGCCAGCAGCCAAACAGAGAACACTGAAGCTTTCTTT,CASSQTENTEAFF
TRBV5-4,TRBJ2-5,-,15,TRBD2,TGTGCCAGCAGCCGAGCGGGGGGGCCAGAAGAGACCCAGTACTTC,CASSRAGGPEETQYF
TRBV6-6,TRBJ1-6,-,15,-,TGTGCCAGCAGCCCCCTAGAGTACTATAATTCACCCCTCCACTTT,CASSPLEYYNSPLHF
TRBV6-4,TRBJ2-6,-,16,TRBD1,TGTGCCAGCAGTGACTCGCAGGGGGCTGGGGCCAACGTCCTGACTTTC,CASSDSQGAGANVLTF
TRBV28,TRBJ2-7,once,15,-,TGTGCCAGCAGTTTGTGGCGGGGAATCTCCTACGAGCAGTACTTC,CASSLWRGISYEQYF
TRBV6-5,TRBJ2-7,-,14,-,TGTGCCAGCAGCGCCAAGATGAGCTCCTACGAGCAGTACTTC,CASSAKMSSYEQYF
TRBV7-9,TRBJ1-1,once,19,-,TGTGCCAGCAGCTTAGAATTTTCCTTTGTCGGAGAAGGGAACACTGAAGCTTTCTTT,CASSLEFSFVGEGNTEAFF
TRBV7-9,TRBJ1-2,-,12,TRBD1,TGTGCCAGCAGCAGGACAGGGGAGGGCTACACCTTC,CASSRTGEGYTF
TRBV7-9,TRBJ1-4,-,14,-,TGTGCCAGCAGCTTAGGGGGGCGAGACGAAAAACTGTTTTTT,CASSLGGRDEKLFF
TRBV13,TRBJ1-2,-,16,TRBD1,TGTGCCAGCCGTTGGGACCCGGACAGGGGCTGGGGTGGCTACACCTTC,CASRWDPDRGWGGYTF
TRBV30,TRBJ2-7,-,11,-,TGTGCCTGGAGCCTTTACTACGAGCAGTACTTC,CAWSLYYEQYF
TRBV19,TRBJ2-2,-,18,TRBD2,TGTGCCAGTAGCGACCTTCCCGGGACTAGCGGGGGAAGGGGGGAGCTGTTTTTT,CASSDLPGTSGGRGELFF
TRBV25-1,TRBJ2-3,-,16,TRBD2,TGTGCCAGCAGTAGTCTAGCGGGGAGGTTCACAGATACGCAGTATTTT,CASSSLAGRFTDTQYF
TRBV19,TRBJ2-7,once,14,TRBD1,TGTGCCAGTAGTATTTATGGACAGGACTACGAGCAGTACTTC,CASSIYGQDYEQYF
TRBV10-3,TRBJ2-5,-,15,TRBD1,TGTGCCATCAGTGAGTCACAGGGGGCGGGAGAGACCCAGTACTTC,CAISESQGAGETQYF
TRBV2,TRBJ2-7,-,10,-,TGTGCCAGCAGTCTCTACGAGCAGTACTTC,CASSLYEQYF
TRBV7-9,TRBJ2-3,-,17,TRBD2,TGTGCCAGCAGCCTAGGCGGACTAGCGGGAGATGCAGATACGCAGTATTTT,CASSLGGLAGDADTQYF
TRBV7-9,TRBJ1-5,once,15,-,TGTGCCAGCAGCCCGGTAGGGGGTTTCAATCAGCCCCAGCATTTT,CASSPVGGFNQPQHF
TRBV6-1,TRBJ1-2,-,14,-,TGTGCCAGCAGTGAGGGGGCCCATAACTATGGCTACACCTTC,CASSEGAHNYGYTF
TRBV21-1,TRBJ2-1,-,17,-,TGTGCCAGCAGCCCCCGACAGGGTCCTTCTACTGGGAATGAGCAGTTCTTC,CASSPRQGPSTGNEQFF